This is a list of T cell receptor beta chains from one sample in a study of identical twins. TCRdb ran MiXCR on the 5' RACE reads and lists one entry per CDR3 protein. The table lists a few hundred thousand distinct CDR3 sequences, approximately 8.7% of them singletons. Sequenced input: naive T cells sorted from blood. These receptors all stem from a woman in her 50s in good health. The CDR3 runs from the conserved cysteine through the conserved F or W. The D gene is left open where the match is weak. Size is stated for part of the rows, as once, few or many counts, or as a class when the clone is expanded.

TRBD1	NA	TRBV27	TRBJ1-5	TGTGCCAGCAGTTTCCAGATTGAACAGGGGAGAACACGTCAGCCCCAGCATTTT	CASSFQIEQGRTRQPQHF
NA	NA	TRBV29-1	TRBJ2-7	TGCAGCGTTGGTGTCAGCCTCTACGAGCAGTACTTC	CSVGVSLYEQYF
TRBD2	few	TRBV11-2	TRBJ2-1	TGTGCCAGCAGCCGAGGGGTAGGGACTAGCCAGTACAATGAGCAGTTCTTC	CASSRGVGTSQYNEQFF
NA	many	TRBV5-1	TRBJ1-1	TGCGCCAGCGCTTGGGAGGTCGGCCTGAACACTGAAGCTTTCTTT	CASAWEVGLNTEAFF
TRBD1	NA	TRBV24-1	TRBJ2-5	TGTGCCACCAGTGATACGGGACAGAAAGAGACCCAGTACTTC	CATSDTGQKETQYF
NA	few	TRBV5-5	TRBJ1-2	TGTGCCAGCAGCTTGGTAGGACAAGGGGCAGGAGGCTACACCTTC	CASSLVGQGAGGYTF
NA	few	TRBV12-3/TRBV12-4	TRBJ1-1	TGTGCCAGCAGTTTAGGGGTCTCTGGGGCACCTGAAGCTTTCTTT	CASSLGVSGAPEAFF
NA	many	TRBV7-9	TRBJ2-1	TGTGCCAGCAGCTTAGGGCAGTCCAATGAGCAGTTCTTC	CASSLGQSNEQFF
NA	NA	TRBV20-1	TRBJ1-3	TGCAGTGCTATGCATTTTGGGGACGTCTCTGGAAACACCATATATTTT	CSAMHFGDVSGNTIYF
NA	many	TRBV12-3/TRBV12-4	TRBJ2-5	TGTGCCAGCAGATCAGGGGTCCGGATGGCCCAGTACTTC	CASRSGVRMAQYF
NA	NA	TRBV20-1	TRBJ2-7	TGCAGTGTTCCGACTACCCGGGAAGACGAGCAGTACTTC	CSVPTTREDEQYF
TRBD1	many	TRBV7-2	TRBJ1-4	TGTGCCAGCAGCCCTTACCCGGGACAGATTAATGAAAAACTGTTTTTT	CASSPYPGQINEKLFF
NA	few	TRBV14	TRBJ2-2	TGTGCCAGCAGCCAAGTTCCCAGGACGACCGGGGAGCTGTTTTTT	CASSQVPRTTGELFF
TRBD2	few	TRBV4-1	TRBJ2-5	TGCGCCAGCAGCCCAGCTAGCGGAAAAGAGACCCAGTACTTC	CASSPASGKETQYF
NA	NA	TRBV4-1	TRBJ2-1	TGCGCCAGCAGCCAAGATGTGGGAGGTGGGCAGTTCTTC	CASSQDVGGGQFF
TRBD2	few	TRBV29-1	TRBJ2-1	TGCAGCGTTGAAGACCGGGGGCGGGAGGGGTACAATGAGCAGTTCTTC	CSVEDRGREGYNEQFF
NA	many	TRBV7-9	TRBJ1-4	TGTGCCAGCAGCTCCGGGACGGAGGTTTCCTTT	CASSSGTEVSF
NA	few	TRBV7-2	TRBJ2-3	TGTGCCAGCAGCTTACAGTCAGGATCTAGCACAGATACGCAGTATTTT	CASSLQSGSSTDTQYF
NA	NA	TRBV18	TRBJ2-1	TGTGCCAGCTCACCACCGGGGGTTGGTGAGCAGTTCTTC	CASSPPGVGEQFF
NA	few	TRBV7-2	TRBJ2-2	TGTGCCAGCAGCTTACTCCTCGGACGGACCGGGGAGCTGTTTTTT	CASSLLLGRTGELFF
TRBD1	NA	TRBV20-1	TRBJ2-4	TGCAGTGCTGACAGGGGTACCAAAAACATTCAGTACTTC	CSADRGTKNIQYF
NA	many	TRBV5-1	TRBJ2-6	TGCGCCAGCAGCCCCTCGAGGGACGGGGCCAACGTCCTGACTTTC	CASSPSRDGANVLTF
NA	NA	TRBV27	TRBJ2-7	TGTGCCAGCAGTTTTGGGTTCGCACACGAGCAGTACTTC	CASSFGFAHEQYF
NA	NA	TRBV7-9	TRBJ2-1	TGTGCCAGCAGTTTGGACGGGGTGGTCAATGAGCAGTTCTTC	CASSLDGVVNEQFF
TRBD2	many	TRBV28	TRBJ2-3	TGTGCCAGCAGGGGGACTAGCGGGAGAACAGATACGCAGTATTTT	CASRGTSGRTDTQYF
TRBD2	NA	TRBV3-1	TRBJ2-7	TGTGCCAGCAGCCTACTAGCGGGAGAAGGCGAGCAGTACTTC	CASSLLAGEGEQYF
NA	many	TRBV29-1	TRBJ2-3	TGCAGCGTCACCTCCGGCGGATCTCCAGATACGCAGTATTTT	CSVTSGGSPDTQYF
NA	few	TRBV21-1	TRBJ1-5	TGTGCCAGCAGCAAAGGGACCCGGTTTACAGAAGAGAATCAGCCCCAGCATTTT	CASSKGTRFTEENQPQHF
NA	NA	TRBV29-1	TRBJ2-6	TGCAGCGTTGACAAAAAATCAGGGGCCAACGTCCTGACTTTC	CSVDKKSGANVLTF
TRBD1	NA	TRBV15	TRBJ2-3	TGTGCCACCAGATCGGGACAGGGTCAGATAGATACGCAGTATTTT	CATRSGQGQIDTQYF
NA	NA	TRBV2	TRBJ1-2	TGTGCCAGCAGTGGAAACCTAGGACACTATGGCTACACCTTC	CASSGNLGHYGYTF
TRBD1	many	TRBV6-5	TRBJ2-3	TGTGCCAGCAGTTACTCCGGGACAGGGGCAGATACGCAGTATTTT	CASSYSGTGADTQYF
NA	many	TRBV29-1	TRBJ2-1	TGCAGCGTTGAATCGGGGGCCGGTGAGCAGTTCTTC	CSVESGAGEQFF
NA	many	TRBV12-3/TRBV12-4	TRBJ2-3	TGTGCCAGCAGTAAGCCGGGACCCCAGAGGGATACGCAGTATTTT	CASSKPGPQRDTQYF
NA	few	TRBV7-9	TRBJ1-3	TGTGCCAGCAGCTTAGGGCCTGGCCTGAGCTCTGGAAACACCATATATTTT	CASSLGPGLSSGNTIYF
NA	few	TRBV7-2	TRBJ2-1	TGTGCCAGCAGCTTACGGTGGAGCTCCTACAATGAGCAGTTCTTC	CASSLRWSSYNEQFF
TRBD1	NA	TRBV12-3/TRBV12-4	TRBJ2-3	TGTGCCAGCAGTGACAGGGACACAGATACGCAGTATTTT	CASSDRDTDTQYF
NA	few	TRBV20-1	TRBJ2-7	TGCAGTGCTAGAGAAGGTAGAGGCTACGAGCAGTACTTC	CSAREGRGYEQYF
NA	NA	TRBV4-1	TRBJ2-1	TGCGCCAGCAGCCAAGGCCGACTATTGAGCTCCTACAATGAGCAGTTCTTC	CASSQGRLLSSYNEQFF
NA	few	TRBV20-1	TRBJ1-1	TGCAGTGCGGGGCGTGGGGATAACACTGAAGCTTTCTTT	CSAGRGDNTEAFF
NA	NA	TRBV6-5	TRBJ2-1	TGTGCCAGCAGACCTACTCTTAGCTCCTACAATGAGCAGTTCTTC	CASRPTLSSYNEQFF
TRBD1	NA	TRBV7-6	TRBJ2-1	TGTGCCAGCGCCAGACAGGGCCCTATAAACAATGAGCAGTTCTTC	CASARQGPINNEQFF
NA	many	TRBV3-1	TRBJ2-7	TGTGCCAGCAGCCACCGGGACCTAGTGTCCTACGAGCAGTACTTC	CASSHRDLVSYEQYF
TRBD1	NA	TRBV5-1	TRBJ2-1	TGCGCCAGCAGCTTGGGACAGGGCGGATACAATGAGCAGTTCTTC	CASSLGQGGYNEQFF
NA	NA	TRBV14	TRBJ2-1	TGTGCCAGCAGCCGGGGGTATGAGCAGTTCTTC	CASSRGYEQFF
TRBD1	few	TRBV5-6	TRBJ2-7	TGTGCCAGCAGCTTCCGGACAGGGGACGAGCAGTACTTC	CASSFRTGDEQYF
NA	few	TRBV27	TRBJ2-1	TGTGCCAGCAGTTTTTGGGGGCACAATGAGCAGTTCTTC	CASSFWGHNEQFF
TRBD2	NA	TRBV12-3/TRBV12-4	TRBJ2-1	TGTGCCAGCAGGCAGACTAGCGGGGGTCCGGGGGAGCAGTTCTTC	CASRQTSGGPGEQFF
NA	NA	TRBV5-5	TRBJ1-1	TGTGCCAGCAGCACAGGGAACATGAACACTGAAGCTTTCTTT	CASSTGNMNTEAFF
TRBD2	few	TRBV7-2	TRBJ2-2	TGTGCCAGCAGCTACATAGCGGGGCTGAACACCGGGGAGCTGTTTTTT	CASSYIAGLNTGELFF
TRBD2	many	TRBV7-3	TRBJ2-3	TGTGCCAGCAGCTTAGCCCAAGCGGGAGGGCCCCGTACGCAGTATTTT	CASSLAQAGGPRTQYF
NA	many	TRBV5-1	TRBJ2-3	TGCGCCAGCAGCTCCATGGACCATAGCACAGATACGCAGTATTTT	CASSSMDHSTDTQYF